This T cell receptor (beta chain) was captured by sequencing in a study of blood T cell repertoires in COVID-19. Study context: Acute and convalescent COVID-19 samples came from the United States, Italy and Spain.

Germline values: CDR1 LGHDT, CDR2 YNNKEL (reference sequence). The CDR3 runs to 12 residues. The germline V and J ends were trimmed by 2 bases and 5 bases, with 4 bases remaining between them. TCRdb keeps only in-frame clones here, not all; method: immunoSEQ multiplex PCR. This sample has roughly 300,000 clones, with approximately 85% found just once. Source material: peripheral blood. This TCR derives from a woman aged 45-60 years with acute or convalescent COVID-19. This chain joins TRBV3-1 (or the pseudogene TRBV3-2) and TRBJ2-1; D unresolved. CDR3 in amino acids: CASSQTNNEQFF. Here the CDR3 DNA reads TGTGCCAGCAGCCAAACTAACAATGAGCAGTTCTTC.